The sequence of this T cell receptor (beta chain) was determined in a study of cytomegalovirus exposure and HLA in healthy donors (dated by TCRdb to about 2017). For the study in its entirety: In an earlier analysis of 587 of the donors, 250 to 350 Gb of sequence data and approximately 100 million unique TCR beta sequences from roughly 200 million T cells were reported. Roughly 300 gigabases of sequencing data and approximately 84 million unique TCR sequences were included in an early release covering about 700 HLA-typed donors. The genetic ancestry cluster associated with self-reported Caucasian donors included over 65% of the roughly 390 genotyped donors. The study aimed to test whether cataloging public T cell receptors could reveal signatures of past pathogen exposure. Using immunosequencing, the study profiled T cell repertoires from about 650 subjects and related those repertoires to cytomegalovirus serostatus. A separate validation cohort of about 110 different subjects was used in addition to the roughly 720-subject first cohort. The study combined high-throughput TCR immunosequencing, statistical association of individual TCRs with disease status, and machine learning to predict cytomegalovirus infection status. To study patterns of TCR occurrence, a later analysis re-analyzed previously published TCR beta repertoires from under 750 donors and added high-resolution HLA genotyping. Rather than using new phenotypic data, the later analysis identified candidate immune exposures from TCR beta sequences and from how often those sequences occurred across donors. To decide whether each TCR beta V gene segment behaved as functional or pseudogenic, an earlier analysis of 587 of the donors relied on high-throughput TCR beta sequencing. Donor age, sex, ethnicity and CMV serostatus were compiled together with the repertoire data. Genome-wide SNP genotypes for about 65% of the 666 donors were used in a later genetic analysis, which treated that subset as a discovery cohort. All discovery cohort repertoires had been generated using a single sequencing platform. HLA typing included class I and class II loci at four-digit resolution. Typing coverage differed by locus: A, B, C, DRB1 and DQB1 were typed in roughly 620-630 donors, DQA1 in 522, DPA1 in 600 to 610, and DPB1 in around 490. Roughly 5 DR-DQ haplotypes were handled as single units for association and clustering, since linkage in the cohort was strong. Among 300 to 450 genotyped donors of the cohort, an average of around 240,000 unique TCR beta nucleotide sequences were sequenced per donor, roughly 18% of them non-productive. Overall results and qualifications from the work: In a later genetic analysis, fewer N-insertions in productive TCRs were reported among donors in an Asian-associated ancestry cluster than the roughly 640-donor mean. The authors suggested that the approach could potentially be generalized to other disease states and immunological phenotypes. In a later analysis, the rate of TCR association differed among HLA loci, with DRB1 alleles having the most associated TCRs and HLA-C alleles having the fewest. Most TCR sequences were observed very rarely across donors, whereas some public TCRs were present in many individuals. In vitro tests confirmed that a few of the cytomegalovirus-associated TCR beta chains recognize cytomegalovirus antigens. A further reported finding was that TCR beta sequences accurately predicted the HLA-A and HLA-B alleles for most subjects in the first cohort. In a later analysis, about 17,000 TCR beta sequences were associated with specific HLA alleles at a false discovery rate of 0.05. In a later genetic analysis, a missense DCLRE1C variant was associated with V-gene and J-gene trimming of TCR beta chains, and the association was replicated in an independent cohort. In a later analysis, HLA-associated TCR beta chains were found to be more clonally expanded and to have lower generation probabilities than equally common non-associated chains. Some IMGT-functional V segments, including TRBV6-2 and TRBV6-3, could not be told apart with the 87-base-pair reads, so those segments were excluded. A group of highly shared sequence variants was considered likely to be a technical artifact of the sequencing pipeline. In both the original and validation cohorts, the classifier was reported to diagnose cytomegalovirus status with high specificity and sensitivity. In a later analysis, most CMV-associated TCR beta chains were found to appear HLA-restricted, with HLA associations seemingly driven largely by CMV exposure. Linkage disequilibrium might explain the correlated functional status among segregating V segments, but an unknown experimental factor could not be excluded. This cohort had only TCR beta chains sequenced, and the lack of alpha or paired-chain data limited which features could be detected. Immune exposure information for the cohort was limited to CMV serostatus. An earlier analysis of around 500 of the donors showed that most TCR beta V segments appeared in productive rearrangements either about 87% or about 30% of the time, which broadly matched IMGT annotations. A later analysis reported that several top co-occurrence clusters appeared linked to parvovirus B19, influenza, CMV and Epstein-Barr virus. Assigning TCR associations to individual alleles was difficult when HLA alleles, especially DR and DQ, strongly co-occurred. Presence/absence analyses assumed roughly uniform sequencing depth across donors, an assumption that may not hold. Because HLA typing was unavailable for some donors at each locus, only the typed subset was used in association tests. A total of around 150 TCR beta chains were listed by the study as associated with cytomegalovirus. The earlier analysis of about 600 of the donors excluded approximately 17 rarely observed V segments, including chromosome 9 orphons, because counts were too low.

The library relied on the immunoSEQ multiplex PCR assay. A mixture of 60 forward primers for TCR Vbeta segments and 13 reverse primers for TCR Jbeta segments was used in the multiplex PCR. The CDR3 region of rearranged TCR beta genes was amplified from genomic DNA by a multiplex PCR assay. The Illumina HiSeq System was used to sequence the amplified TCR beta libraries as 87-base-pair reads. In the source study's methods: A later analysis tallied roughly 80 million unique TCR beta chains across the 666 repertoires, and approximately 9.9 million of those chains were shared by two or more donors. Raw reads were error-corrected and collapsed into unique sequences with a nearest-neighbor algorithm that merged closely related sequences to remove PCR and sequencing errors. Alignment of CDR3 sequences to IMGT reference sequences was used to assign V, D and J gene segments. For a sequence to be retained, a match of at least six nucleotides was required to both a V gene segment and a J gene segment. Rearrangements were classified as productive when the CDR3 lacked stop codons and remained in frame with V and J, and all other rearrangements were classified as non-productive. CDR3 was defined according to IMGT convention as the region running from the second conserved V-encoded cysteine to the conserved J-encoded phenylalanine. The earlier analysis of about 610 of the donors excluded any sequence lacking an unambiguous match to a single V gene segment. In an earlier analysis of 587 of the donors, a V segment was called functional when productive rearrangements were above 56.7%, and segregating when the standard deviation between donors exceeded 5%. To diagnose cytomegalovirus status from the catalog of TCR beta chain sequences, a statistical classification framework was built. In a later analysis, V and J genes were assigned by comparing TCR nucleotide sequences against IMGT/GENE-DB human TR gene sequences. Using the TCRdist pipeline, a later analysis assigned CDR3 sequences along with most-parsimonious VDJ recombination scenarios. In a later analysis, each TCR beta chain was defined by its CDR3 amino acid sequence together with its V-gene family, and reads without a unique V-gene family were excluded. In a later analysis, 500 to 700 highly shared, low-generation-probability nucleotide sequences were removed to address suspected cross-contamination and a sequencing artifact. For each public chain, a later analysis derived a clonal expansion index from normalized ranks of inferred template counts within each repertoire. In a later analysis, generation probabilities were computed using a VDJ recombination model fitted to out-of-frame rearrangements, and the results were checked against IGoR. A later analysis scored TCR-TCR, TCR-HLA and TCR-CMV co-occurrence with hypergeometric tests, applying a repertoire-size bias correction to TCR pairs. In a later analysis, false discovery rates were estimated by permuting HLA or CMV assignments 20 times. In a later analysis, co-occurring TCRs were grouped using DBSCAN, and TCRdist sequence similarity was added for clustering within HLA-allele-positive subsets. For co-occurrence clustering, repertoires with fewer than 30,000 or more than 120,000 public chains were excluded, along with roughly 5 repertoires with anomalous nucleotide sharing. As stored in TCRdb, this immuneACCESS dataset retains in-frame rearrangements with V and J assigned. A fraction of the clones does not appear; measured against another copy, unresolved V genes explain less than half of the discrepancy, and the remainder lacks a known reason. V and J calls and clone size follow that table, whereas D and trimming were derived from the DNA. Across this sample there are roughly 200,000 clones, with 79% seen only once. Together, the top ten hold about 0.72% of the sample.

Concerning this clone itself: Its antigen is unknown. There are no base qualities to consult, and no much larger clone falls within one base.

The junction shows trimming of 1 base on V and 6 bases on J, plus 13 bases between the germline ends. Measured from the cysteine to the phenylalanine, the CDR3 is 14 residues long. The CDR3 DNA has 42 bases and is translated from base 1. CDR1 is given as SGHRS and CDR2 as YFSETQ, both from the germline V gene. In total, about 650 healthy bone marrow donors made up the cohort. At the time of sampling, every cohort member was nominally healthy, though immune exposures that went unrecorded were likely present. The donor tested CMV seronegative, placing the donor among the 350 or so seronegative members of the cohort. Each donor provided a peripheral blood sample, and peripheral blood mononuclear cells were used for TCR beta sequencing. Genomic DNA extraction from the blood cell samples was performed with the Qiagen DNeasy Blood Extraction Kit.

The receptor's source is a woman aged 40-49 years in good health and CMV-seronegative. The V and J segments used are TRBV5-1 and TRBJ1-2, with the D gene uncertain. Input material: PBMCs. The base sequence is TGCGCCAGCAGCTTGAGCAACTTCGGAGATGGCTACACCTTC. This is translated as CASSLSNFGDGYTF.